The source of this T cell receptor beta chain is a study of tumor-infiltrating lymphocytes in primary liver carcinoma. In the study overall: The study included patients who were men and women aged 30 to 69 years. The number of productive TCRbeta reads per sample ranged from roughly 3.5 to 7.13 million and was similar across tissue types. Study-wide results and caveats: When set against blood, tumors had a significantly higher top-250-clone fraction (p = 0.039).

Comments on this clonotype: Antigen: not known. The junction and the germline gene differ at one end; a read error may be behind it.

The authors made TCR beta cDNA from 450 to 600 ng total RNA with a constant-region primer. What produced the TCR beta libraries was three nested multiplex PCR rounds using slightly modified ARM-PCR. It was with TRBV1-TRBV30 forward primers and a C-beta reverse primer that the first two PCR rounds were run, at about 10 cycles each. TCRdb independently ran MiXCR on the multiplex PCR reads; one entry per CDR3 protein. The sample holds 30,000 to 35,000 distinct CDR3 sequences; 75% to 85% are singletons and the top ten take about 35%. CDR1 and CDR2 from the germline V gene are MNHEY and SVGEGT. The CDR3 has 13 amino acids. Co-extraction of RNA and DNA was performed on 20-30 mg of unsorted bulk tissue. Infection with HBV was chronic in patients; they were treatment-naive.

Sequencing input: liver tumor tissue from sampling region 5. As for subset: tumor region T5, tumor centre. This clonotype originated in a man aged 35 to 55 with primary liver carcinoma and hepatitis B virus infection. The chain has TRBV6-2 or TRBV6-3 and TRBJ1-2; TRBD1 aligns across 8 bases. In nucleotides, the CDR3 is TGTGTCACGGCGGACAGGGATGACTATGGATACACCTTC. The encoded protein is CVTADRDDYGYTF.